The next 14 T cell receptor beta chains were all read from a single sample in a study of long-term antiretroviral therapy in people with HIV. With survey level as its setting, the immunoSEQ assay was v3.0. Method: immunoSEQ multiplex PCR; TCRdb's copy keeps in-frame clones and lacks some. The table records under 15,000 clones, approximately 86% of them present only once. This material consisted of unsorted PBMCs, taken 6.2 years after starting antiretroviral therapy. These receptors all come from a middle-aged man with HIV.

The sample holds one count of this clone. The rearrangement uses TRBV10-3 and TRBJ2-3, with TRBD2 matching over 7 bases. Losses at the gene ends were 5 bases for V and 6 bases for J; bases not matched to a gene: 8. Germline loops: CDR1 ENHRY, CDR2 SYGVKD. The CDR3 loop spans 14 amino acids. CDR3 sequence (DNA): TGTGCCATCAGTACGTCTAGCGGAGGCGATACGCAGTATTTT. It codes for CAISTSSGGDTQYF.

The count of this clone is one. This chain links TRBV6-6 with TRBJ2-1; D remains unclear. Trimming took off 0 bases at V and 7 bases at J, with 4 bases between the two ends. This CDR3 has 12 residues. Germline V gene lookup returns CDR1 MNHNY and CDR2 SVGAGI (reference sequence). The CDR3 coding sequence is TGTGCCAGCAGTTACTCCTCGAATGAGCAGTTCTTC. As protein: CASSYSSNEQFF.

This chain uses TRBV6-6 with TRBJ2-7; no clear D gene. The CDR3 covers 13 residues. CDR1 and CDR2 from the germline V gene are MNHNY and SVGAGI (reference sequence). The V end was cut by 4 bases, the J end by 3 bases, with 10 bases between. CDR3 sequence reads: CASSFIPGYEQYF. Here the CDR3 DNA reads TGTGCCAGCAGTTTTATCCCCGGCTACGAGCAGTACTTC.

This clone was seen only a few times. The chain employs TRBV28 and TRBJ1-2; maybe TRBD1 (6 bases). Between the trimmed V and J ends, which lost 6 bases and 8 bases, there was a span of 16 bases. CDR1 is MDHEN and CDR2 is SYDVKM in the germline V gene. The CDR3 is 13 amino acids. In nucleotides, the CDR3 is TGTGCCAGCAGACAGGGTCCTGGGGGAGGCTACACCTTC. Translation gives CASRQGPGGGYTF.

The chain uses TRBV27 and TRBJ1-5, with D perhaps matching TRBD1 (5 bases). V shed 4 bases and J shed 4 bases, with 14 bases lying between them. In germline, CDR1 is MNHEY, CDR2 SMNVEV (reference sequence). This CDR3 contains 15 residues. CDR3 region: CASSSASGPNQPQHF. In nucleotides, the CDR3 is TGTGCCAGCAGTTCCGCCTCGGGACCGAATCAGCCCCAGCATTTT.

V usage is TRBV7-9 and J usage is TRBJ2-7, with no clear D. Germline CDR1 is SEHNR and CDR2 is FQNEAQ (reference sequence). This CDR3 is built from 14 residues. V lost 5 bases and J lost 0, with 11 bases in between. CDR3 in DNA: TGTGCCAGCAGCCCTAGAATAAGCTCCTACGAGCAGTACTTC. Translating it yields CASSPRISSYEQYF. Drawing the rest from reference TRBV7-9 and TRBJ2-7, the complete variable domain is DTGVSQNPRHKITKRGQNVTFRCDPISEHNRLYWYRQTLGQGPEFLTYFQNEAQLEKSRLLSDRFSAERPKGSFSTLEIQRTEQGDSAMYLCASSPRISSYEQYFGPGTRLTVT.

The gene calls are TRBV15 and TRBJ1-1, with D perhaps TRBD1 (5 bases). V was clipped by 2 bases and J by 10 bases, with 17 bases between them. The CDR3 contains 14 residues. Germline values: CDR1 LNHNV, CDR2 YYDKDF (reference sequence). This CDR3 reads CATSRPPDRFGAFF. Written as DNA, the CDR3 is TGTGCCACCAGCAGACCCCCCGACAGATTTGGAGCTTTCTTT.

This sequence joins TRBV18 and TRBJ1-1; D is uncertain. V was pared by 3 bases and J by 9 bases, with 14 bases between. The CDR3 totals 13 residues. Germline V gives CDR1 KGHSH, CDR2 LQKENI. The CDR3, as DNA: TGTGCCAGCTCACCCGAGGTGGGCGAGAAAGCTTTCTTT. It specifies CASSPEVGEKAFF.

The chain joins TRBV9 to TRBJ2-3; 7 nucleotides line up with TRBD1. The CDR3 runs 14 residues. The trim removed 0 bases at V and 4 bases at J, leaving 2 bases unmatched. Germline loops: CDR1 SGDLS, CDR2 YYNGEE. The CDR3 sequence is CASSVEQGPDTQYF. The CDR3 nucleotides read TGTGCCAGCAGCGTAGAACAGGGGCCAGATACGCAGTATTTT.

The chain links TRBV6-5 to TRBJ2-2; D gene unclear. Germline V gives CDR1 MNHEY, CDR2 SVGAGI. CDR3 length: 13 amino acids. V lost 6 bases to trimming and J lost 7 bases, with 12 bases between them. CDR3 in amino acids: CASREDGNGELFF. CDR3 sequence (DNA): TGTGCCAGCAGAGAGGATGGGAACGGGGAGCTGTTTTTT.

V is TRBV27 and J is TRBJ2-1; 7 bases map to TRBD2. The CDR3 runs to 13 residues. V was pared by 5 bases and J by 8 bases, with 6 bases of the junction left unmatched. Germline CDR1 reads MNHEY; CDR2 reads SMNVEV (reference sequence). The CDR3, as DNA: TGTGCCAGCAGTAAAGCGGGATGGGATGAGCAGTTCTTC. As protein: CASSKAGWDEQFF.

V and J are TRBV29-1 and TRBJ1-1, with 9 bases that match TRBD1. The CDR3 consists of 14 residues. CDR1 and CDR2 from the germline V gene are SQVTM and ANQGSEA. Trimming at V came to 3 bases and at J to 1 base, leaving 3 bases not matched to a gene. DNA of the CDR3: TGCAGCGTTGACGGACAGGGGACGAACACTGAAGCTTTCTTT. Protein product: CSVDGQGTNTEAFF.

The CDR3 sequence is CASSQENQGADEQFF. For the CDR3, the DNA is TGCGCCAGCAGCCAAGAGAACCAGGGGGCCGATGAGCAGTTCTTC. The chain combines TRBV4-1 with TRBJ2-1, with TRBD1 matching over 8 bases. Germline V gives CDR1 MGHRA, CDR2 YSYEKL. This CDR3 contains 15 residues. With 0 bases clipped from V and 8 bases from J, the junction kept 6 bases outside the gene matches.

This chain joins TRBV5-5 and TRBJ2-1; 11 nucleotides agree with TRBD1. This CDR3 comprises 15 residues. Germline V gives CDR1 SGHKS, CDR2 YYEKEE (reference sequence). V dropped 4 bases and J dropped 7; count of bases not matched to a gene: 7. CDR3 sequence (DNA): TGTGCCAGCAGCATGGGACAGGGGGTCCCGAATGAGCAGTTCTTC. Translating gives CASSMGQGVPNEQFF.